The text below deals with one T cell receptor (beta chain). The CDR3 has 17 residues. J gave up 1 base and V 7 bases, and 6 bases lay outside the gene matches. Germline V lookup: CDR1 LNHDA, CDR2 SQIVND (reference sequence). These data originate in a study of blood T cell repertoires in COVID-19. Whole-study context: The United States, Italy and Spain supplied acute and convalescent COVID-19 samples. PBMCs, B-cell-depleted T cells, or T cells provided the cDNA or gDNA that made up the material.

As originally analysed: Amplified reference gene primers provided the basis for estimating nucleated cell counts. Sequencing was performed with immunoSEQ multiplex PCR; in TCRdb, only in-frame clones are kept and a portion is missing. From that table come the V and J calls and clone size; the DNA was used to work out D and trimming. The repertoire holds 95,000 to 120,000 clones, with over 65% as singletons. The sequenced sample was peripheral blood. The clonotype was recovered from a woman aged 35 to 49 with acute or convalescent COVID-19. The rearrangement joins TRBV19 to TRBJ2-1; TRBD2 aligns across 14 bases. Here the CDR3 reads CASTETSGGASYNEQFF. The CDR3 DNA reads TGTGCCAGTACCGAGACTAGCGGGGGGGCTTCCTACAATGAGCAGTTCTTC.